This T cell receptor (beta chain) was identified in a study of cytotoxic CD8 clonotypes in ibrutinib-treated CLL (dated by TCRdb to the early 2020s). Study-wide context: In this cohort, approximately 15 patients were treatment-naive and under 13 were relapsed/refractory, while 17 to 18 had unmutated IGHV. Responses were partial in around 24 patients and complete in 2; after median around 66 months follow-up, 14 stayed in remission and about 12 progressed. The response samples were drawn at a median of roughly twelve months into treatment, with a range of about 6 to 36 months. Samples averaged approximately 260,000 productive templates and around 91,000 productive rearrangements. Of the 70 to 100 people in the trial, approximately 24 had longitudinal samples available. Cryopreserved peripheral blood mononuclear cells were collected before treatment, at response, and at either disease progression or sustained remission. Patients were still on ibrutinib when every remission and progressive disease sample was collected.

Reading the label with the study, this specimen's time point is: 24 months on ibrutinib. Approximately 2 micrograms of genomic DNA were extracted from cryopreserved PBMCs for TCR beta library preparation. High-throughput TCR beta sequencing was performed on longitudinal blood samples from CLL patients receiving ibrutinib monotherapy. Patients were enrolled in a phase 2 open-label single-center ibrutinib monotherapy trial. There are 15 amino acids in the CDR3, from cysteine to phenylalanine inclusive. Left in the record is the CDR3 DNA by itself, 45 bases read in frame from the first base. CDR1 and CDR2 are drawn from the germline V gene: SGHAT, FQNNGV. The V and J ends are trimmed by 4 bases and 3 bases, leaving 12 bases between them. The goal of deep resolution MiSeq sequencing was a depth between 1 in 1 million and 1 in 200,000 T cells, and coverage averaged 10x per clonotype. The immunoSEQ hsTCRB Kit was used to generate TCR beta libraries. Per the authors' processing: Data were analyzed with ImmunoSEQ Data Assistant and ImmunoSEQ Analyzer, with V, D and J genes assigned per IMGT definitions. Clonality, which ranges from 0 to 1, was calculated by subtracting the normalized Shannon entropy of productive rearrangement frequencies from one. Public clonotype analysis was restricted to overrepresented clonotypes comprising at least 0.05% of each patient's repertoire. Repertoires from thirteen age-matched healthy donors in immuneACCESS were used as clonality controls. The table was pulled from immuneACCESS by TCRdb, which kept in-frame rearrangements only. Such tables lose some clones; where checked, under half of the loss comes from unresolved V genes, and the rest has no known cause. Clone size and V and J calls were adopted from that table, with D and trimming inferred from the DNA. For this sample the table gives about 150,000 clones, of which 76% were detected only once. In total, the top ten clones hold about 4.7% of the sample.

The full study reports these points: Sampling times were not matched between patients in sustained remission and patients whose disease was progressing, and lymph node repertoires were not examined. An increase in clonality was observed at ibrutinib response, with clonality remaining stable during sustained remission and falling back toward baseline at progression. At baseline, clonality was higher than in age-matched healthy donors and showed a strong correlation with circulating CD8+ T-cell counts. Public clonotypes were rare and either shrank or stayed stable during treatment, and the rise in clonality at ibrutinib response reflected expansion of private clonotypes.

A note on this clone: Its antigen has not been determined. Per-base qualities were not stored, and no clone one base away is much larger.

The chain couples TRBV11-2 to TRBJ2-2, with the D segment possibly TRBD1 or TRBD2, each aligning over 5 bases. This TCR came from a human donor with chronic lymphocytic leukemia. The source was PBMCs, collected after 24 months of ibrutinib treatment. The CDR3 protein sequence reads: CASSSTGTHTGELFF. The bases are TGTGCCAGCAGCTCAACCGGGACCCACACCGGGGAGCTGTTTTTT.